The 9 T cell receptor beta chains given below trace back to one sample, sequenced in a study of blood T cell repertoires in COVID-19. Using immunoSEQ multiplex PCR, the repertoire was profiled, and TCRdb retains in-frame clones only, with some absent. Of fewer than 300,000 clones listed, 85% are singletons. Sequenced material: PBMCs or T cells enriched from blood (not recorded which). These TCRs come from a woman aged 50 to 65 who had recovered from COVID-19.

The rearrangement links TRBV6-5 to TRBJ1-2; 8 nucleotides align to TRBD1. The CDR3 extends over 14 amino acids. The germline V gene encodes CDR1 MNHEY and CDR2 SVGAGI. The V and J ends lost 5 bases and 3 bases, in that order; junction bases with no gene match: 5. CDR3 in DNA: TGTGCCAGCAGTCCCGGGACAGGTGACTATGGCTACACCTTC. This encodes CASSPGTGDYGYTF.

This clone was recorded at least ten times. This rearrangement joins TRBV4-1 to TRBJ2-6; 8 bases agree with TRBD2. The CDR3 has 20 amino acids. The trim removed 0 bases at V and 4 bases at J, leaving 14 bases unmatched. CDR1 MGHRA and CDR2 YSYEKL come from the germline V gene. CDR3 DNA sequence: TGCGCCAGCAGCCAAGACGCCGGAGGTTCGGGGGGGCTCGGGGCCAACGTCCTGACTTTC. Amino acids: CASSQDAGGSGGLGANVLTF.

The genes are TRBV5-1 and TRBJ1-6; D possibly corresponds to TRBD1 (5 bases). Germline V CDR1 and CDR2: SGHRS, YFSETQ. Trimming left V 3 bases short and J 8 bases short, with 18 bases between. This CDR3 region has 16 residues. The CDR3 coding sequence is TGCGCCAGCAGCTCCCGGCCGGGGACTAAGGATTCACCCCTCCACTTT. Its protein product is CASSSRPGTKDSPLHF.

This chain joins TRBV4-2 and TRBJ1-4, with 8 bases aligning to TRBD1. The germline V gene encodes CDR1 LGHNA and CDR2 YNFKEQ. The CDR3 covers 16 residues. Trimming cost V 4 bases and J 11 bases; bases outside gene matches: 15. CDR3: CASSLKRGQGTGKLFF. CDR3 DNA sequence: TGTGCCAGCAGCCTCAAAAGAGGACAGGGCACGGGGAAACTGTTTTTT.

The chain employs TRBV19 and TRBJ2-5; a possible D gene is TRBD2 (5 bases). This CDR3 contains 15 residues. V lost 2 bases, J lost 4 bases, and 14 bases lay in between. The germline gives CDR1 LNHDA, CDR2 SQIVND (reference sequence). In nucleotides, the CDR3 is TGTGCCAGTAGTATAAAGACAAGCGGTCTAGAGACCCAGTACTTC. It yields the protein CASSIKTSGLETQYF.

The V and J genes are TRBV9 and TRBJ2-6; TRBD2 matches at 9 bases. Trimming cost V 4 bases and J 2 bases; bases outside gene matches: 4. Germline V gives CDR1 SGDLS, CDR2 YYNGEE. The CDR3 sequence is 16 residues long. The CDR3 loop is CASSPSGTTGANVLTF. CDR3 nucleotides: TGTGCCAGCAGCCCTAGCGGGACAACTGGGGCCAACGTCCTGACTTTC.

The sample holds one count of this clone. The V call is TRBV7-3, the J call TRBJ1-1, with D hard to call. Germline V gene data show CDR1 as SGHTA and CDR2 as FQGTGA. The CDR3 is 15 residues long. Trimming shortened V by 1 base and J by 4 bases, and 13 bases separated the two germline ends. CDR3 residues: CASSLNQAPGTEAFF. The DNA for the CDR3 is TGTGCCAGCAGCTTAAATCAGGCGCCAGGCACTGAAGCTTTCTTT.

The chain joins TRBV5-1 to TRBJ1-1, with 8 nucleotides matching TRBD1. The V segment lost 7 bases and the J segment 4 bases; nucleotides outside the gene matches: 9. Germline CDR1 is SGHRS and CDR2 is YFSETQ. The CDR3 is 14 amino acids. The CDR3 spells CASSQGAGATEAFF. CDR3 coding DNA: TGCGCCAGCTCTCAGGGGGCGGGTGCCACTGAAGCTTTCTTT.

The rearrangement uses TRBV30 and TRBJ2-5, with D maybe TRBD1 (6 bases). This CDR3 comprises 13 residues. Germline CDR1 GTSNPN, CDR2 SVGIG (reference sequence). The V end was cut by 5 bases, the J end by 2 bases, with 12 bases between. The CDR3 nucleotides read TGTGCCTGGGAGGACAGCCCACAAGAGACCCAGTACTTC. This gives the protein CAWEDSPQETQYF.